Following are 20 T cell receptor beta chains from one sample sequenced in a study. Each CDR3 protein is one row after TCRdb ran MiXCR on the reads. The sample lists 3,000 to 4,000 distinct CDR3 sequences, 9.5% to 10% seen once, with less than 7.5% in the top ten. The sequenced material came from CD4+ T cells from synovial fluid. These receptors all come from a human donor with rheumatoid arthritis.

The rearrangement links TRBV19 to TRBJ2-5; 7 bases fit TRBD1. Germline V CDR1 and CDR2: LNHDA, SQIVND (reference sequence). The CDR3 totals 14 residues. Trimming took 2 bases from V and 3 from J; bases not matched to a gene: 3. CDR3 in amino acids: CASSITGTEETQYF. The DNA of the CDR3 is TGTGCCAGTAGTATAACCGGGACAGAAGAGACCCAGTACTTC.

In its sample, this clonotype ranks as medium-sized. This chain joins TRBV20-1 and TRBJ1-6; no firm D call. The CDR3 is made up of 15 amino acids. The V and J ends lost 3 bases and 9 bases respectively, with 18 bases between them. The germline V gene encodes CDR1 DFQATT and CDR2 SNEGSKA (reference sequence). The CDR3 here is CSARQVPRQTSPLHF. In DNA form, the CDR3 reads TGCAGTGCTAGGCAGGTGCCTCGCCAGACTTCACCCCTCCACTTT.

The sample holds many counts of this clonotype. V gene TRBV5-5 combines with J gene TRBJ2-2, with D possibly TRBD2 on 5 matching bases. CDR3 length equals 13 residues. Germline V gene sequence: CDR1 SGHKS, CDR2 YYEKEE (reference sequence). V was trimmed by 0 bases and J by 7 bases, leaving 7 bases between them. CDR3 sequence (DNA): TGTGCCAGCAGCTTGGTAGGAGGCGGGGAGCTGTTTTTT. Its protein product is CASSLVGGGELFF.

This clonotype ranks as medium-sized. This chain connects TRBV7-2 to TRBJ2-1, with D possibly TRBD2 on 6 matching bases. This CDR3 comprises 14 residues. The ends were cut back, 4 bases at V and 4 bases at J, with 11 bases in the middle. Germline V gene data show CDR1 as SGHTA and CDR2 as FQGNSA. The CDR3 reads CASSSGGKYNEQFF. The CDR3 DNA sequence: TGTGCCAGCAGCTCTGGCGGGAAATACAATGAGCAGTTCTTC.

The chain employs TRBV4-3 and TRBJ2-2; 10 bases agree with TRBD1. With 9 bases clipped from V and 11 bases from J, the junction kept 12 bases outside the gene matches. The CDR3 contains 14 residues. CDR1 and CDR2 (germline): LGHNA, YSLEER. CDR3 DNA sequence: TGCGCCAGAGGACAGGGGGGCCTGGTCGGAGAGCTGTTTTTT. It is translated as CARGQGGLVGELFF.

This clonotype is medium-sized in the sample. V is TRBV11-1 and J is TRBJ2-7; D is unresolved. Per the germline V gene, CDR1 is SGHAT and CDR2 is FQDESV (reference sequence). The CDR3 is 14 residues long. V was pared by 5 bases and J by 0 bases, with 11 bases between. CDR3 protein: CASSPEDPSYEQYF. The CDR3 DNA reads TGTGCCAGCAGCCCCGAGGACCCCTCCTACGAGCAGTACTTC. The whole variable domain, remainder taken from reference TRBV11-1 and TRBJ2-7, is EAEVAQSPRYKITEKSQAVAFWCDPISGHATLYWYRQILGQGPELLVQFQDESVVDDSQLPKDRFSAERLKGVDSTLKIQPAELGDSAMYLCASSPEDPSYEQYFGPGTRLTVT.

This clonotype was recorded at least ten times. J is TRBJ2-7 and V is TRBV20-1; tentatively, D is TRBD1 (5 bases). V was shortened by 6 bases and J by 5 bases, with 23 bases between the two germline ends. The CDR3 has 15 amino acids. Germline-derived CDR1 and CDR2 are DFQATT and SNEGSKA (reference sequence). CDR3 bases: TGCAGTGCGTCCCCAGGGCAGGGATTCGTAAACGAGCAGTACTTC. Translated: CSASPGQGFVNEQYF.

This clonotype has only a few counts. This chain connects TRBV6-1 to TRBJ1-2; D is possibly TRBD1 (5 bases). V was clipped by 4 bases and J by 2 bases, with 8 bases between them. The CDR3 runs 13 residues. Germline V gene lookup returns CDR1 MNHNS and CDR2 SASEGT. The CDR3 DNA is TGTGCCAGCAGTGTAGAGGGGAACTATGGCTACACCTTC. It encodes CASSVEGNYGYTF.

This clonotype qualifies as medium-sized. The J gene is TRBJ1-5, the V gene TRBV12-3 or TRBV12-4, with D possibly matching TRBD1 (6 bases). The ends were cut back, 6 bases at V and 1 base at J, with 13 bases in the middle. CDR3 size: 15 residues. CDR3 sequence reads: CASSSGTLSNQPQHF. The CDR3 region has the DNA TGTGCCAGCAGCTCCGGGACATTAAGCAATCAGCCCCAGCATTTT.

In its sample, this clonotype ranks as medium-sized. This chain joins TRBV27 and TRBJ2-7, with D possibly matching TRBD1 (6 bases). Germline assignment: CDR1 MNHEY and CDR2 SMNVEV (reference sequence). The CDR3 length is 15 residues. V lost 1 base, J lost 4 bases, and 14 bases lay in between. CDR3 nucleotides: TGTGCCAGCAGTTTATTGGGACACCAATCATACGAGCAGTACTTC. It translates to CASSLLGHQSYEQYF.

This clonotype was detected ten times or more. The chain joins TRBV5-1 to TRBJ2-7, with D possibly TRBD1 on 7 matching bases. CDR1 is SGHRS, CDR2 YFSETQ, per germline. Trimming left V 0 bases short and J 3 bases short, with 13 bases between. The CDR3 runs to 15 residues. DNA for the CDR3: TGCGCCAGCAGCTTGGATGCGGGACAGCACTACGAGCAGTACTTC. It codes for CASSLDAGQHYEQYF.

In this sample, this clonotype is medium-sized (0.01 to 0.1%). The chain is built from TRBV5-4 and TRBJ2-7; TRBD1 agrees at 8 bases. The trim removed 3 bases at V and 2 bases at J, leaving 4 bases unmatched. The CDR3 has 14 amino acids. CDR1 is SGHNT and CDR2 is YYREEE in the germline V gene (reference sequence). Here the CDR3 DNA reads TGTGCCAGCAGCTCCGGGACAGGACCCTACGAGCAGTACTTC. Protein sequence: CASSSGTGPYEQYF.

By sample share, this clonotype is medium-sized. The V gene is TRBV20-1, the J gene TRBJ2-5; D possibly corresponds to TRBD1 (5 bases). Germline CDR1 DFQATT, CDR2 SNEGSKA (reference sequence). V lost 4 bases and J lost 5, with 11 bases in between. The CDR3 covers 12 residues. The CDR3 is CSATGIGETQYF. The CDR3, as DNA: TGCAGTGCTACAGGGATAGGCGAGACCCAGTACTTC.

CDR3 in amino acids: CASSLARLAGPGEQYF. Here the CDR3 DNA reads TGTGCCAGCAGCTTAGCTCGACTAGCGGGACCAGGAGAGCAGTACTTC. This chain links TRBV7-6 with TRBJ2-7; TRBD2 agrees at 11 bases. Germline V gene sequence: CDR1 SGHVS, CDR2 FNYEAQ. The J segment lost 7 bases and the V segment lost 0 bases, leaving 8 bases of the junction unmatched. The CDR3 loop spans 16 amino acids.

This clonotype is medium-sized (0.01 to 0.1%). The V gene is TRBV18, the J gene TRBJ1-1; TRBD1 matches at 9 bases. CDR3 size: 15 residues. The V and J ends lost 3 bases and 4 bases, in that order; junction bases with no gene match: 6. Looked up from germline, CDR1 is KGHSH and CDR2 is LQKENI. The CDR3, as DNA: TGTGCCAGCTCACCGTACGACAGGGGGGGCACTGAAGCTTTCTTT. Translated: CASSPYDRGGTEAFF.

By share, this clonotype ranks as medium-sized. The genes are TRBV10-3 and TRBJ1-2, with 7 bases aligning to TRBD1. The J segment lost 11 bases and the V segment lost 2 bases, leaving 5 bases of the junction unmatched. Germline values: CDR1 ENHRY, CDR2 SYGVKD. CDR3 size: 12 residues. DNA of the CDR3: TGTGCCATCAGTGAGCCCGACAGGGCTTACACCTTC. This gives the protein CAISEPDRAYTF.

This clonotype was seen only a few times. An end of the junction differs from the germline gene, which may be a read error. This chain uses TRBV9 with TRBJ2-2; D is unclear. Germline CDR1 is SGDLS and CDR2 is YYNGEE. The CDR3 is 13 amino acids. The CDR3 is CVSSVDLTGELFF. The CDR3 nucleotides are TGTGTCAGCAGCGTGGACCTAACCGGGGAGCTGTTTTTT.

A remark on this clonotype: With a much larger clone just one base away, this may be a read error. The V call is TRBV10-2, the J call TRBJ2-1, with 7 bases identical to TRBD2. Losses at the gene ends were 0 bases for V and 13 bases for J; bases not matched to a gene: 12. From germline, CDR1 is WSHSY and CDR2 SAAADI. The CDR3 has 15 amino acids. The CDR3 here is CASSESGTIQETQFF. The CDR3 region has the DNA TGCGCCAGCAGTGAGTCGGGGACTATCCAAGAGACCCAGTTCTTC.

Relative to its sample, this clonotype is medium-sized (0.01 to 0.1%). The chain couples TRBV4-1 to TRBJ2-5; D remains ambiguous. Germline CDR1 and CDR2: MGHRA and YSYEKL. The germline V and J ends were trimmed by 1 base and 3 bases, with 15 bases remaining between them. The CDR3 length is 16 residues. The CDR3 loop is CASSQVRLAIEETQYF. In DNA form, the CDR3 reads TGCGCCAGCAGCCAAGTTAGGTTGGCGATCGAAGAGACCCAGTACTTC.

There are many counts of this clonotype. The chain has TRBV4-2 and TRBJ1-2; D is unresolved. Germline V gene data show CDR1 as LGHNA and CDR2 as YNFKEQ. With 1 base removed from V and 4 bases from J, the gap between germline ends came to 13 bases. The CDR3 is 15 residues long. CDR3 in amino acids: CASSQGWRQSYGYTF. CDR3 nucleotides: TGTGCCAGCAGCCAAGGCTGGCGTCAGAGCTATGGCTACACCTTC.